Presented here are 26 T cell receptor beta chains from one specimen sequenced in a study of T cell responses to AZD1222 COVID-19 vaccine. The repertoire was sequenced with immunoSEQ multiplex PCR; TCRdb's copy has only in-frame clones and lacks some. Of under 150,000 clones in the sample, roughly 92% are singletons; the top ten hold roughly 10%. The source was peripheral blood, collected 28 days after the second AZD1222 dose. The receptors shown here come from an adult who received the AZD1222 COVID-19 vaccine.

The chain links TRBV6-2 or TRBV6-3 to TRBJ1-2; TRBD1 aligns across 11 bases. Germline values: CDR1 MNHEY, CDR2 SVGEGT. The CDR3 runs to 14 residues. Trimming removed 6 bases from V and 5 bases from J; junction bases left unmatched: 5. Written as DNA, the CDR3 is TGTGCCAGCAGCGGGGACAGGGGGAATTATGGCTACACCTTC. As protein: CASSGDRGNYGYTF.

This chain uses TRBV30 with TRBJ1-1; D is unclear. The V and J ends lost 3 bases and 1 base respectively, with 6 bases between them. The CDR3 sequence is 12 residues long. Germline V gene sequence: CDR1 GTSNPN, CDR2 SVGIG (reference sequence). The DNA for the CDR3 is TGTGCCTGGAGGGCCGGGAACACTGAAGCTTTCTTT. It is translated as CAWRAGNTEAFF. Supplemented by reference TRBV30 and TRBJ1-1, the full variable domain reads SQTIHQWPATLVQPVGSPLSLECTVEGTSNPNLYWYRQAAGRGLQLLFYSVGIGQISSEVPQNLSASRPQDRQFILSSKKLLLSDSGFYLCAWRAGNTEAFFGQGTRLTVV.

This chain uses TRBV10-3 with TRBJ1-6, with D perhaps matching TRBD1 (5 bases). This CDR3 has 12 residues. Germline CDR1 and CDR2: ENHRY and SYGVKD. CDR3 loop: CASSGADSPLHF. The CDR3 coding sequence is TGTGCGAGCAGCGGGGCGGACTCACCCCTCCACTTT.

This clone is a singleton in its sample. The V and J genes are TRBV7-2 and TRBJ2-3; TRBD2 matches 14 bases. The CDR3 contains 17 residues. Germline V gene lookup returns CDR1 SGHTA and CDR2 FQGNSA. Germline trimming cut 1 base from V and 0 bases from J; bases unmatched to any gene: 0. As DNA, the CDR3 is TGTGCCAGCAGCTTAGGACTAGCGGGAGGGAGCACAGATACGCAGTATTTT. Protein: CASSLGLAGGSTDTQYF.

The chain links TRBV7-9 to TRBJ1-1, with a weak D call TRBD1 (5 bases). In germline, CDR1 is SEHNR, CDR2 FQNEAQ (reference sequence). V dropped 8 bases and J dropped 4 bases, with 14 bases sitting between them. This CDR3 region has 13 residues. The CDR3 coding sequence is TGTGCCAGCGGAGGAGGGACGGTCACTGAAGCTTTCTTT. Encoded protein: CASGGGTVTEAFF.

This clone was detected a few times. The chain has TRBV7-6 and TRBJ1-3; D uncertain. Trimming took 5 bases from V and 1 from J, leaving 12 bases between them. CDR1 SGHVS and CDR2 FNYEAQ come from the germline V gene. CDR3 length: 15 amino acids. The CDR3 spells CASSTDAGSGNTIYF. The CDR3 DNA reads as TGTGCCAGCAGCACGGATGCAGGATCTGGAAACACCATATATTTT.

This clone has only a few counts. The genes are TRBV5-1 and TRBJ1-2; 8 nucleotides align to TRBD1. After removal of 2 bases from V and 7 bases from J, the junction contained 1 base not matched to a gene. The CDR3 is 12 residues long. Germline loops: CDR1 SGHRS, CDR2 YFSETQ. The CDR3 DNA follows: TGCGCCAGCAGCTTTACAGGGGGTGGCTACACCTTC. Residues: CASSFTGGGYTF.

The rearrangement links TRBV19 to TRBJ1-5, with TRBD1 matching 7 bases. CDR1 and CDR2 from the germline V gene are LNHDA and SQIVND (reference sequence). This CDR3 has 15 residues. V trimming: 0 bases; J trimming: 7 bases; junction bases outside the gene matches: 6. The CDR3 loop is CASSIEPKGGQPQHF. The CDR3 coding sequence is TGTGCCAGTAGTATAGAACCGAAAGGGGGCCAGCCCCAGCATTTT.

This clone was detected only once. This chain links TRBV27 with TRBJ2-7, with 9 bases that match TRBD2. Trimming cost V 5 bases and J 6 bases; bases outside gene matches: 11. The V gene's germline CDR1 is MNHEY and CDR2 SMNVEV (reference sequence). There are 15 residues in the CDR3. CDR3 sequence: CASSPRGGVLSEQYV. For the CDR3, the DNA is TGTGCCAGCAGTCCGCGGGGGGGCGTTCTTTCCGAGCAGTACGTC.

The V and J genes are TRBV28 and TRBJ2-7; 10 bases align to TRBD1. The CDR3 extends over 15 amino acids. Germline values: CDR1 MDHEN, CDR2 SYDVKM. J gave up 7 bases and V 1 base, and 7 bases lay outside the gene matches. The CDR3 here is CASSLSGQGLEEQYF. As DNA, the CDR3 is TGTGCCAGCAGTTTATCGGGACAGGGGTTAGAAGAGCAGTACTTC.

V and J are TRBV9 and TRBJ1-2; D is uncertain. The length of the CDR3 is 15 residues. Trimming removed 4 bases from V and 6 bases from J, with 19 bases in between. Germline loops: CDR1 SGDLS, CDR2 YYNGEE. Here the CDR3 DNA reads TGTGCCAGCAGCCCTGGACGATTGCCTATCAATGGCTACACCTTC. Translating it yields CASSPGRLPINGYTF.

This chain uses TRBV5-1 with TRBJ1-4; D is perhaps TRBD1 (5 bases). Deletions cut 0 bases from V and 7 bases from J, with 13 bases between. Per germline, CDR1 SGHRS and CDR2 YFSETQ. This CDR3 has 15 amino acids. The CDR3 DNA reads TGCGCCAGCAGCTTGGCCGACGGGGCAGGTGAAAAACTGTTTTTT. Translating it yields CASSLADGAGEKLFF. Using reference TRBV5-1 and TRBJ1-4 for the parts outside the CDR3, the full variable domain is KAGVTQTPRYLIKTRGQQVTLSCSPISGHRSVSWYQQTPGQGLQFLFEYFSETQRNKGNFPGRFSGRQFSNSRSEMNVSTLELGDSALYLCASSLADGAGEKLFFGSGTQLSVL.

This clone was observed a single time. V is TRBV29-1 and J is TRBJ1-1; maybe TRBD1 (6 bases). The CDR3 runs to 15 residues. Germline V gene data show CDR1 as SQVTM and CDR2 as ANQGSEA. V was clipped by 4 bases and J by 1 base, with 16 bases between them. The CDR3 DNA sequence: TGCAGCGTTGCCGGACAGAACGTTCCGAACACTGAAGCTTTCTTT. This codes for CSVAGQNVPNTEAFF.

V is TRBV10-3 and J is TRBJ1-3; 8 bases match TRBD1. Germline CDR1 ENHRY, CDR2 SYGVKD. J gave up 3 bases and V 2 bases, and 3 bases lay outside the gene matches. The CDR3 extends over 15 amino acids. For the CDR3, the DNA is TGTGCCATCAGTGAGGGACAGGGAAATGGAAACACCATATATTTT. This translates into CAISEGQGNGNTIYF.

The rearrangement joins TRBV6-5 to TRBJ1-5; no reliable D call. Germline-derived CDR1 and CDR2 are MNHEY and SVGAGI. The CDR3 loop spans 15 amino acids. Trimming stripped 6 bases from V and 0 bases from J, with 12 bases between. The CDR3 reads CASRLSQVSNQPQHF. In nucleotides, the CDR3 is TGTGCCAGCAGGCTTTCCCAGGTTAGCAATCAGCCCCAGCATTTT.

CDR3 DNA: TGTGCCTGGAGGGGGCTTTCAAATTCCTATAATTCACCCCTCCACTTT. Translation gives CAWRGLSNSYNSPLHF. V is TRBV30 and J is TRBJ1-6; maybe TRBD1 (5 bases). From germline, CDR1 is GTSNPN and CDR2 SVGIG (reference sequence). Trimming removed 3 bases from V and 1 base from J, with 13 bases in between. The CDR3 sequence is 16 residues long.

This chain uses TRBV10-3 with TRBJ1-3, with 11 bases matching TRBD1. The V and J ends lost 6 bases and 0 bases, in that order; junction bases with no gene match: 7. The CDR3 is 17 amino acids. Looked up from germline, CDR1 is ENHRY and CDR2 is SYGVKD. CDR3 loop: CAISGRTGGPSGNTIYF. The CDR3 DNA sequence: TGTGCCATCAGCGGGAGGACAGGGGGCCCCTCTGGAAACACCATATATTTT.

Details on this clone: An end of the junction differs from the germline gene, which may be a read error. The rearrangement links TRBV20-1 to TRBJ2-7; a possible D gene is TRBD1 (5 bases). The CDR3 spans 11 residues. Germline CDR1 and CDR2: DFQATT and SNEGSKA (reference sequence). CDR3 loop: CSANRGYEQYF. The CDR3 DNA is TGCAGCGCTAATAGGGGCTACGAGCAGTACTTC.

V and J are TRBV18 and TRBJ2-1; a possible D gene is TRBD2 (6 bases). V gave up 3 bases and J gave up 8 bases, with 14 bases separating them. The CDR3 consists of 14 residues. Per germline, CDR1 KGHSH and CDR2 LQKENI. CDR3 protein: CASSPELAIDEQFF. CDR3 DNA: TGTGCCAGCTCACCTGAACTAGCTATCGATGAGCAGTTCTTC.

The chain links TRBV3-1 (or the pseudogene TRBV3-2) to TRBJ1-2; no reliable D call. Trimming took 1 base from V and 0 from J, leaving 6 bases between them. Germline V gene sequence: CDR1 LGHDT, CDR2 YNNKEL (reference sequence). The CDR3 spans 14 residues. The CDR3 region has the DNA TGTGCCAGCAGCCAAGGGGCTTCTAACTATGGCTACACCTTC. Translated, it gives CASSQGASNYGYTF.

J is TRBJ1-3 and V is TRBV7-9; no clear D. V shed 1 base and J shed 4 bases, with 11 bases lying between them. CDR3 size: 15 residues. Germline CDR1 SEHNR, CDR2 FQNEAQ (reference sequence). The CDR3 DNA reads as TGTGCCAGCAGCTTAGTTGTGGAAAGGGGAAACACCATATATTTT. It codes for CASSLVVERGNTIYF.

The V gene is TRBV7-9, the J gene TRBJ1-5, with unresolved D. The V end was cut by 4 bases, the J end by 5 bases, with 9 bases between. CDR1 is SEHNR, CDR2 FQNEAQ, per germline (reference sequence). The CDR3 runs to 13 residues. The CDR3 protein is CASSYEADQPQHF. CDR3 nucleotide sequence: TGTGCCAGCAGCTATGAGGCGGATCAGCCCCAGCATTTT.

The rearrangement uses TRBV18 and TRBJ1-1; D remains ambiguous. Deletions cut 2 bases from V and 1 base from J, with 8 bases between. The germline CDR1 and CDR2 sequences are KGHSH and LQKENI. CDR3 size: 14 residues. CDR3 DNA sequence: TGTGCCAGCTCACCAGAAAAGGGGAACACTGAAGCTTTCTTT. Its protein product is CASSPEKGNTEAFF.

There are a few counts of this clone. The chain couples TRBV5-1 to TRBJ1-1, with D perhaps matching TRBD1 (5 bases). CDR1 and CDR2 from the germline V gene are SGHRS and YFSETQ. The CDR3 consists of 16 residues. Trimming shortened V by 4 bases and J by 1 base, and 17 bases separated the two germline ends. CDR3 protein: CASSRNLGRANTEAFF. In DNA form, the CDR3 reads TGCGCCAGCAGCCGGAATTTGGGCAGGGCGAACACTGAAGCTTTCTTT.

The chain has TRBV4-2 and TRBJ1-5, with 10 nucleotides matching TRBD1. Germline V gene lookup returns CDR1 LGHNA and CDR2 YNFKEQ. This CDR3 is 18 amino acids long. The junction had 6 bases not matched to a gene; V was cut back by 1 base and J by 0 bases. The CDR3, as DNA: TGTGCCAGCAGCCAAGGAGGGACAGGGGTTCTTAGCAATCAGCCCCAGCATTTT. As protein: CASSQGGTGVLSNQPQHF.

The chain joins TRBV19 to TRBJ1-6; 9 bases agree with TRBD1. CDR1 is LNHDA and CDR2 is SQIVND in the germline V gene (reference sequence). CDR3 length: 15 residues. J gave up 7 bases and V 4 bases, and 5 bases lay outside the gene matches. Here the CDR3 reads CASSTSGTGNSPLHF. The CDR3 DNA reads TGTGCCAGTAGTACCTCCGGGACAGGGAATTCACCCCTCCACTTT.